This T cell receptor (beta chain) was retrieved from a study of T-cell memory formation after mild COVID-19. Overall study context: The TCR clusters were mostly specific to one donor. Study-wide results and limits: CD4+ bias marked clones expanding day 15 to 37, unlike balanced contracting clones.

The ends were cut back, 10 bases at V and 1 base at J, with 16 bases in the middle. The germline CDR1 and CDR2 sequences are MNHNS and SASEGT. This CDR3 is 14 amino acids long. This clonotype was found once. Its antigen remains unknown. TCRdb itself ran the 5' RACE reads through MiXCR, one entry per CDR3 protein. Here the sample spans around 370,000 distinct CDR3 sequences, under 25% being singletons. The receptor's source is an adult woman who had mild COVID-19 (a few samples of this study predate the infection). Cell type and time point are not known. Material: PBMCs or a T cell subset sorted from them (not recorded which). The chain couples TRBV6-1 to TRBJ1-2; a weak D match, TRBD1 (5 bases). CDR3 nucleotides: TGTGCCACGGAGGGGCGGTTTTTTAACTATGGCTACACCTTC. Protein sequence: CATEGRFFNYGYTF.